This T cell receptor beta chain emerged from a study of Graves' ophthalmopathy and Graves' hyperthyroidism (dated by TCRdb to 2016 to 2018). A note on the overall study: Peripheral blood was collected at initial diagnosis, prior to any treatment. To tell Graves' ophthalmopathy apart from Graves' hyperthyroidism, and to predict which patients would progress to ophthalmopathy, the study relied on TCR beta repertoire signatures. In total, around 130 blood samples were TCR-sequenced: some 43 ophthalmopathy, some 75 hyperthyroidism and approximately 17 hyperthyroidism-to-ophthalmopathy patients. To explore V-J signatures that separate ophthalmopathy from hyperthyroidism, a discovery set of 95 to 100 patients was enrolled, consisting of approximately 45 with ophthalmopathy and about 60 with stable hyperthyroidism. An independent validation cohort comprised 18 to 20 hyperthyroidism patients and over 15 patients who later progressed from hyperthyroidism to ophthalmopathy. In over five hyperthyroidism patients, the T-cell repertoires found in thyroid tissue were compared with those found in blood. Following sampling, methimazole starting at 30 mg daily was administered to hyperthyroidism patients, and high-dose intravenous methylprednisolone was administered to ophthalmopathy patients. For training and testing, the 110 or so patients in the discovery cohort were randomly divided in a 7:3 ratio.

Ophthalmopathy patients had moderately to severely active disease, Clinical Activity Score of at least 3, NOSPECS grade of at least 4, and disease duration under 3 months. Patients were excluded if they had other autoimmune diseases, uncontrolled infections, pregnancy or lactation. Clinical symptoms, serum thyroxine, TRAb, thyroid ultrasound and orbital computed tomography formed the basis of the diagnosis. Using Ficoll-Paque density gradient centrifugation, PBMCs were isolated from about 9.2 ml of fresh peripheral blood. Total RNA was extracted with Trizol reagent and quality-checked on an Agilent 2100 Bioanalyzer. From a lookup of the germline V gene (reference sequence), CDR1 and CDR2 are SEHNR and FQNEAQ. V and J lose 4 bases and 5 bases, and a span of 11 bases separates them. The CDR3 sequence holds 14 residues, the cysteine and phenylalanine included. Only CDR3 DNA is held: 42 bases, read in frame from base 1.

For repertoire sequencing, the TCR beta CDR3 regions were amplified from RNA transcripts. The first round of RT-PCR was done with HTBI primers and the Qiagen OneStep RT-PCR kit, and was followed by a second round of multiplex PCR, then size selection and purification. Sequencing of the libraries was carried out on an Illumina HiSeq2000 in paired-end mode with 100 bp reads. The paper's processing steps were these. Reads were processed with SOAPnuke, discarding reads with adapters, uncalled bases, mean Phred below 15, or no exact constant-primer or identifier match. COPE v1.2.5 was used to merge the high-quality paired reads. Each unique nucleotide sequence was treated as a clonotype, and MiTCR v1.1 was used to align the clonotypes to the IMGT TRB V, D and J references. The analysis was limited to V-J combinations with a frequency above 0.0001, which together covered over 98% of repertoires. For each V-J combination, a TCR clonal expansion and chaos score was defined as F50 clonal expansion divided by the chaos observed in the TCRdist matrix. Welch's t-statistics and random forest were used to reduce the features to 10 to 15 V-J combinations, which were then used as input to a naive Bayes classifier. The similarity between thyroid and blood repertoires was quantified using the Morisita-Horn index. TCRdb reanalyzed the raw reads on its own, using fastp at Q25 for trimming and MiXCR for clone calling, and kept in-frame beta chains. Rows with a matching CDR3 protein are joined into one entry that keeps the most common DNA and genes. What appears here as the V and J calls and clone size reflects TCRdb's work, not the paper's. This sample lists about 480,000 distinct CDR3 sequences; about 15% were detected once. The top ten constitute approximately 9.8% of the sample.

As regards this clonotype: Its antigen is currently not known. Qualities for individual bases were not recorded, and no much larger clone is one base off.

General study outcomes and caveats: In validation, the model predicted ophthalmopathy progression with over 60% sensitivity and about 77% specificity; approximately 12 predicted patients were CT-confirmed with GO in a median of approximately 6.5 months. No statistical method was used to predetermine the sample size, and group allocation was not hidden from the investigators. Most of the expanded thyroid clonotypes with a frequency above 0.001 were also detected in blood, and it was suggested that the thyroid immune response may be reflected by blood repertoires. In cross-validation, the 13-signature model distinguished ophthalmopathy from stable hyperthyroidism with 85% to 90% sensitivity and nearly 82% specificity, and in the test set the corresponding values were approximately 80% and 75%.

The specimen was blood. The sequence was collected from a woman aged 25 to 45 with Graves' ophthalmopathy. Donor details come from another sample of the same person, matched by shared clones. The sequence is built from TRBV7-9 and TRBJ2-2; possibly the D gene is TRBD1, per 6 matching bases. The DNA sequence is as follows: TGTGCCAGCAGCTCAACCAGGGGTACCGGGGAGCTGTTTTTT. This is translated as CASSSTRGTGELFF.